The 29 T cell receptor beta chains below were found in one sample sequenced in a study of technical replicates of blood from several donors. Method: immunoSEQ multiplex PCR; TCRdb's copy keeps in-frame clones and lacks some. Of around 100,000 clones listed, 90% to 97% are singletons. Sequenced sample: T cells isolated from PBMCs. All receptors come from a human donor in good health.

This clone was found once. CDR3 sequence (DNA): TGTGCCAGCAGTCCCCTTGGGCCAGATACGCAGTATTTT. Translating it yields CASSPLGPDTQYF. The rearrangement joins TRBV27 to TRBJ2-3, with D uncertain. Per the germline V gene, CDR1 is MNHEY and CDR2 is SMNVEV (reference sequence). CDR3 size: 13 residues. The V and J ends lost 5 bases and 4 bases respectively, with 10 bases between them.

V is TRBV2 and J is TRBJ1-1, with D unclear. This CDR3 is built from 11 residues. Trimming pared 7 bases from V and 4 bases from J, leaving 7 bases between. Germline lookup yields CDR1 SNHLY and CDR2 FYNNEI. In DNA, the CDR3 is TGTGCCAGCAAGTACGGCACTGAAGCTTTCTTT. Its protein is CASKYGTEAFF.

This sequence joins TRBV5-4 and TRBJ2-5, with D perhaps TRBD2 (5 bases). CDR1 is SGHNT and CDR2 is YYREEE in the germline V gene (reference sequence). With 4 bases removed from V and 4 bases from J, the gap between germline ends came to 14 bases. The CDR3 sequence is 14 residues long. CDR3 protein: CASSVGLFLETQYF. DNA of the CDR3: TGTGCCAGCAGCGTTGGACTTTTCTTAGAGACCCAGTACTTC.

The chain uses TRBV7-3 and TRBJ2-1, with a possible D match to TRBD1 (5 bases). The CDR3 loop spans 15 amino acids. Germline V CDR1 and CDR2: SGHTA, FQGTGA. The V end was cut by 3 bases, the J end by 0 bases, with 9 bases between. DNA for the CDR3: TGTGCCAGCAGCTTGCAGGGCGGCTCCTACAATGAGCAGTTCTTC. It yields the protein CASSLQGGSYNEQFF.

The chain carries TRBV6-5 and TRBJ2-1, with 11 positions matching TRBD1. V lost 4 bases to trimming and J lost 8 bases; unmatched junction nucleotides: 10. Germline CDR1 reads MNHEY; CDR2 reads SVGAGI. The CDR3 has 16 amino acids. This chain's CDR3 is CASSLGWGQGDYEQFF. In DNA form, the CDR3 reads TGTGCCAGCAGTTTGGGGTGGGGACAGGGGGATTATGAGCAGTTCTTC.

V usage is TRBV4-3 and J usage is TRBJ2-2; no firm D call. The germline V and J ends were trimmed by 1 base and 8 bases, with 11 bases remaining between them. CDR1 is LGHNA and CDR2 is YSLEER in the germline V gene. CDR3 length: 14 residues. The CDR3 DNA reads TGCGCCAGCAGCCAAGTTTCTCCGGGTGGGGAGCTGTTTTTT. Encoded protein: CASSQVSPGGELFF.

This chain connects TRBV5-6 to TRBJ2-1; maybe TRBD1 (5 bases). V gave up 4 bases and J gave up 3 bases, with 11 bases separating them. This CDR3 is built from 14 residues. Germline V lookup: CDR1 SGHDT, CDR2 YYEEEE. The CDR3 region is CASSGQGFYNEQFF. CDR3 bases: TGTGCCAGCAGCGGGCAGGGATTCTACAATGAGCAGTTCTTC.

This rearrangement joins TRBV13 to TRBJ2-7; 11 bases are a match to TRBD2. CDR3 length: 16 amino acids. Germline trimming cut 5 bases from V and 6 bases from J; bases unmatched to any gene: 12. The germline CDR1 and CDR2 sequences are PRHDT and FYEKMQ (reference sequence). CDR3 sequence reads: CASSLLAGGPSPEQYF. DNA for the CDR3: TGTGCCAGCAGCCTCCTAGCGGGAGGCCCTTCACCCGAGCAGTACTTC.

This clone was detected only once. The rearrangement joins TRBV27 to TRBJ1-2, with 9 bases identical to TRBD1. After removal of 10 bases from V and 4 bases from J, the junction contained 10 bases not matched to a gene. Germline V gives CDR1 MNHEY, CDR2 SMNVEV (reference sequence). The CDR3 loop spans 14 amino acids. The CDR3 DNA follows: TGTGCCACCATGAGAGGGACAGGGATCTATGGCTACACCTTC. Protein: CATMRGTGIYGYTF.

The rearrangement links TRBV9 to TRBJ2-1, with 7 bases aligning to TRBD2. This CDR3 has 16 amino acids. In germline, CDR1 is SGDLS, CDR2 YYNGEE. The V gene end was trimmed by 0 bases and the J gene end by 4 bases; junction bases not matched to a gene: 7. CDR3 in amino acids: CASSVGAGRVYNEQFF. CDR3 nucleotides: TGTGCCAGCAGCGTAGGAGCGGGACGTGTTTACAATGAGCAGTTCTTC.

The chain employs TRBV5-1 and TRBJ2-7; no reliable D call. The CDR3 is 14 amino acids. Germline V lookup: CDR1 SGHRS, CDR2 YFSETQ. V was cut by 0 bases and J by 3 bases, with 10 bases left in between. CDR3 DNA: TGCGCCAGCAGCTTGGGACACAGTCTCTACGAGCAGTACTTC. Its protein product is CASSLGHSLYEQYF.

The J gene is TRBJ2-5, the V gene TRBV28, with D unclear. Germline V gene sequence: CDR1 MDHEN, CDR2 SYDVKM. The CDR3 extends over 12 amino acids. Trimming left V 5 bases short and J 4 bases short, with 8 bases between. CDR3 DNA: TGTGCCAGCAGTGGAACGGGAGAGACCCAGTACTTC. Translation gives CASSGTGETQYF.

The chain couples TRBV7-3 to TRBJ2-6; 8 bases align to TRBD1. CDR1 is SGHTA and CDR2 is FQGTGA in the germline V gene. This CDR3 region has 17 residues. V gave up 4 bases and J gave up 0 bases; unmatched junction bases: 5. CDR3 loop: CASSSAGGVSGANVLTF. The CDR3 coding sequence is TGTGCCAGCAGCTCAGCAGGGGGCGTCTCTGGGGCCAACGTCCTGACTTTC.

The genes are TRBV11-2 and TRBJ2-1; D remains unclear. The CDR3 sequence is 14 residues long. The V end was cut by 10 bases, the J end by 0 bases, with 13 bases between. The germline V gene encodes CDR1 SGHAT and CDR2 FQNNGV. The CDR3 sequence: CATIPLSSYNEQFF. The CDR3 DNA reads as TGTGCCACCATACCACTAAGCTCCTACAATGAGCAGTTCTTC.

The V call is TRBV6-5, the J call TRBJ1-2; unclear D gene. The CDR3 consists of 13 residues. V shed 7 bases and J shed 0 bases, with 9 bases lying between them. CDR1 MNHEY and CDR2 SVGAGI come from the germline V gene. In nucleotides, the CDR3 is TGTGCCAGCACTCCGAGGTCTAACTATGGCTACACCTTC. Protein sequence: CASTPRSNYGYTF.

This chain links TRBV5-6 with TRBJ2-3, with TRBD2 matching over 11 bases. V gave up 0 bases and J gave up 2 bases; unmatched junction bases: 2. The germline CDR1 and CDR2 sequences are SGHDT and YYEEEE. CDR3 length equals 16 residues. CDR3 sequence reads: CASSLELAGVTDTQYF. CDR3 nucleotide sequence: TGTGCCAGCAGCTTGGAACTAGCGGGAGTCACAGATACGCAGTATTTT.

The chain couples TRBV6-5 to TRBJ1-1; D is undetermined. CDR1 and CDR2 (germline): MNHEY, SVGAGI. The CDR3 covers 12 residues. Trimming left V 2 bases short and J 11 bases short, with 12 bases between. The DNA for the CDR3 is TGTGCCAGCAGTTACCAGGACCAGCGGGCTTTCTTT. The encoded protein is CASSYQDQRAFF.

This clone was detected only once. V gene TRBV2 combines with J gene TRBJ1-1; the D is unclear. V was cut by 8 bases and J by 0 bases, with 10 bases left in between. Germline V lookup: CDR1 SNHLY, CDR2 FYNNEI. This CDR3 contains 13 residues. In nucleotides, the CDR3 is TGTGCCAGCTATGGACTGTTGAACACTGAAGCTTTCTTT. Translated: CASYGLLNTEAFF. Using reference TRBV2 and TRBJ1-1 for the parts outside the CDR3, the full variable domain is EPEVTQTPSHQVTQMGQEVILRCVPISNHLYFYWYRQILGQKVEFLVSFYNNEISEKSEIFDDQFSVERPDGSNFTLKIRSTKLEDSAMYFCASYGLLNTEAFFGQGTRLTVV.

The J gene is TRBJ2-7, the V gene TRBV5-4; 8 nucleotides agree with TRBD1. The CDR3 spans 15 residues. Trimming cost V 4 bases and J 9 bases; bases outside gene matches: 15. CDR1 is SGHNT, CDR2 YYREEE, per germline (reference sequence). For the CDR3, the DNA is TGTGCCAGCAGCACGCCCGGCCAGGGGGCCTTGGGGCAGTACTTC. Amino acid sequence: CASSTPGQGALGQYF.

The rearrangement joins TRBV4-3 to TRBJ2-5; a weak D match, TRBD2 (5 bases). The CDR3 runs to 18 residues. Looked up from germline, CDR1 is LGHNA and CDR2 is YSLEER. V was cut by 0 bases and J by 7 bases, with 24 bases left in between. The chain's CDR3 is CASSQERVGTRRSGTQYF. The DNA of the CDR3 is TGCGCCAGCAGCCAAGAAAGGGTCGGAACTAGGCGTTCGGGGACCCAGTACTTC.

J is TRBJ1-3 and V is TRBV5-8; 8 bases line up with TRBD1. The V gene end was trimmed by 4 bases and the J gene end by 4 bases; junction bases not matched to a gene: 1. The CDR3 extends over 13 amino acids. From germline, CDR1 is SGHTS and CDR2 YDEGEE. In DNA, the CDR3 is TGTGCCAGCAGCCGGGACAGGGGAAACACCATATATTTT. This translates into CASSRDRGNTIYF.

The chain carries TRBV4-2 and TRBJ1-2, with D hard to call. Germline CDR1 reads LGHNA; CDR2 reads YNFKEQ. This CDR3 contains 16 residues. With 1 base removed from V and 6 bases from J, the gap between germline ends came to 18 bases. CDR3 loop: CASSQVRRSTPDGYTF. Written as DNA, the CDR3 is TGTGCCAGCAGCCAAGTGCGCAGGTCTACCCCGGATGGCTACACCTTC.

The chain carries TRBV2 and TRBJ2-7; D unresolved. V lost 4 bases to trimming and J lost 3 bases, with 10 bases between them. CDR1 and CDR2 from the germline V gene are SNHLY and FYNNEI. This CDR3 has 13 amino acids. The CDR3 DNA is TGTGCCAGCAGTGGGGCCCTGGTCTACGAGCAGTACTTC. Its translation: CASSGALVYEQYF. Together with reference TRBV2 and TRBJ2-7, the CDR3 gives the full variable domain: EPEVTQTPSHQVTQMGQEVILRCVPISNHLYFYWYRQILGQKVEFLVSFYNNEISEKSEIFDDQFSVERPDGSNFTLKIRSTKLEDSAMYFCASSGALVYEQYFGPGTRLTVT.

The V call is TRBV5-4, the J call TRBJ1-2, with D tentatively TRBD1 (5 bases). Trimming shortened V by 0 bases and J by 6 bases, and 15 bases separated the two germline ends. Germline loops: CDR1 SGHNT, CDR2 YYREEE (reference sequence). CDR3 length equals 15 residues. CDR3 DNA: TGTGCCAGCAGCTTGGTATCAGGTTGGGGGGATGGCTACACCTTC. Protein product: CASSLVSGWGDGYTF.

The chain joins TRBV5-1 to TRBJ2-1; 7 positions match TRBD1. The CDR3 runs 13 residues. The germline V gene encodes CDR1 SGHRS and CDR2 YFSETQ. Trimming removed 4 bases from V and 5 bases from J; junction bases left unmatched: 3. CDR3 amino acids: CASSQGQNNEQFF. The CDR3 nucleotides read TGCGCCAGCAGCCAGGGACAGAACAATGAGCAGTTCTTC.

V is TRBV23-1 and J is TRBJ1-4; D is unclear. TRBV23-1 falls under the ORF class, with uncertain function. Deletions cut 6 bases from V and 7 bases from J, with 15 bases between. The CDR3 has 14 amino acids. The CDR3 DNA is TGCGCCAGCAGCCCCGGGTCGGGAGGTGAAAAACTGTTTTTT. This gives the protein CASSPGSGGEKLFF.

A remark on this clone: This specimen includes other DNA sequences encoding the same CDR3. The rearrangement links TRBV10-2 to TRBJ2-3; 10 bases map to TRBD2. Germline CDR1 WSHSY, CDR2 SAAADI. The CDR3 totals 14 residues. The ends lost 7 bases at V and 4 bases at J; junction bases unmatched: 5. The CDR3 DNA sequence: TGCGCCAGCACCTTAGCGGGGGGATCAGATACGCAGTATTTT. Its protein is CASTLAGGSDTQYF.

J is TRBJ2-2 and V is TRBV5-3, with D unresolved. TRBV5-3 is an open reading frame, and its role is uncertain. The CDR3 length is 15 residues. V lost 0 bases and J lost 1, with 7 bases in between. The CDR3 here is CARSLVTVNTGELFF. DNA for the CDR3: TGTGCCAGAAGCTTGGTAACGGTGAACACCGGGGAGCTGTTTTTT.

This rearrangement joins TRBV7-3 to TRBJ2-1; D is ambiguous. Deletions cut 1 base from V and 3 bases from J, with 4 bases between. CDR3 length equals 13 residues. CDR1 is SGHTA, CDR2 FQGTGA, per germline. CDR3 coding DNA: TGTGCCAGCAGCTTAAACTACTACAATGAGCAGTTCTTC. Translated, it gives CASSLNYYNEQFF.